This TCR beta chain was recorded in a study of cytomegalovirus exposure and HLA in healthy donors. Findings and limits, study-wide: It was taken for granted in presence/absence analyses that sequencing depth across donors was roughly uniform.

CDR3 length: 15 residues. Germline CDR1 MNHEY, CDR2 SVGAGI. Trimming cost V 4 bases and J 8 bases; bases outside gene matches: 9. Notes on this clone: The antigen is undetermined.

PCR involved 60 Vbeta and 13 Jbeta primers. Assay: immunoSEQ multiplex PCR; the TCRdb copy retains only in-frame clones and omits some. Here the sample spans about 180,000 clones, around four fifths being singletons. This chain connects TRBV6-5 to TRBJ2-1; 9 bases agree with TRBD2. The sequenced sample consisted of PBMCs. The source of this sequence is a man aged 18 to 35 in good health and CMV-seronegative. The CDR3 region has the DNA TGTGCCAGCAGTTCCCCGGGACTAGCCGCCTATGAGCAGTTCTTC. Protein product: CASSSPGLAAYEQFF.